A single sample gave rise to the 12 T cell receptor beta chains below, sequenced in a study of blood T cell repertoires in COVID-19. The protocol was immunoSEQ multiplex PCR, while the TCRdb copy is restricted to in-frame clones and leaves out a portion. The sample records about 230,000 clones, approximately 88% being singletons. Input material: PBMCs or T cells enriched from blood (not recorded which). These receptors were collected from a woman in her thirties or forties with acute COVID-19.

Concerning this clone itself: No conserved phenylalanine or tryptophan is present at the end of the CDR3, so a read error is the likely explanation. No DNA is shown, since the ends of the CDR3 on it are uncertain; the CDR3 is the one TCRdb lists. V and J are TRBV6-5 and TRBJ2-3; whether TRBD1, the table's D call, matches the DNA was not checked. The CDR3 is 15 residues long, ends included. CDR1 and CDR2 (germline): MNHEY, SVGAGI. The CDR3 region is CASSLGQGDRVPFSP.

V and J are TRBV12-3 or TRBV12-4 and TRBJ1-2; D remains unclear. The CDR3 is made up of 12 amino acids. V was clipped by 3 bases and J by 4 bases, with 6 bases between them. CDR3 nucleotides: TGTGCCAGCAGTTTGCAGTTCTATGGCTACACCTTC. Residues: CASSLQFYGYTF.

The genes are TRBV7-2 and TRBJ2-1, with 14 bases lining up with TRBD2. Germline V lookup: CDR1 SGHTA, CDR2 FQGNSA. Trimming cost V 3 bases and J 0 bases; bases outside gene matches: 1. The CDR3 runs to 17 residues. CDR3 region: CASSFGTSGSSYNEQFF. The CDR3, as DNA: TGTGCCAGCAGCTTCGGGACTAGCGGGAGCTCCTACAATGAGCAGTTCTTC.

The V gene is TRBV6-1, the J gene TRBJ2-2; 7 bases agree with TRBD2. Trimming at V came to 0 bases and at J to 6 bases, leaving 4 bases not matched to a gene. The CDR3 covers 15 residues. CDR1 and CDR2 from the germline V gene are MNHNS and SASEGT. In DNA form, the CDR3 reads TGTGCCAGCAGTGAAGCAGCGGGGAGGCCCGGGGAGCTGTTTTTT. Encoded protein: CASSEAAGRPGELFF.

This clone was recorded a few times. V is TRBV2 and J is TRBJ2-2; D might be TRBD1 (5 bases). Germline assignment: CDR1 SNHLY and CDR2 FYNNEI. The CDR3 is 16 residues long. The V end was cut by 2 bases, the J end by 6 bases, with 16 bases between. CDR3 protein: CASSELPGPPSGELFF. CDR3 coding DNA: TGTGCCAGCAGTGAACTTCCAGGGCCTCCGTCCGGGGAGCTGTTTTTT.

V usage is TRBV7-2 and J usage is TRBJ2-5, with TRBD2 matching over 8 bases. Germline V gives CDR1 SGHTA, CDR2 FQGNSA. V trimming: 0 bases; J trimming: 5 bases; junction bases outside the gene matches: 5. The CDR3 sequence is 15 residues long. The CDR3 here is CASSLAGGAAETQYF. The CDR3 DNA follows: TGTGCCAGCAGCTTAGCCGGGGGGGCCGCGGAGACCCAGTACTTC.

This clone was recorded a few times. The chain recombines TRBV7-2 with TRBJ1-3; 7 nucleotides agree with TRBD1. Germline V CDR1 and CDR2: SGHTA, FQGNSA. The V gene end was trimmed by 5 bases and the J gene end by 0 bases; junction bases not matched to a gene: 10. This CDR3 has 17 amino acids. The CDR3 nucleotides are TGTGCCAGCAGCCACTTGACAGGGATCCTCTCTGGAAACACCATATATTTT. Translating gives CASSHLTGILSGNTIYF.

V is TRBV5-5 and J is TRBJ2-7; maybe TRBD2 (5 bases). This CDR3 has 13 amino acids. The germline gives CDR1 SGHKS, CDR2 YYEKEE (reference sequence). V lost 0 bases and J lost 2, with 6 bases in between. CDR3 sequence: CASSLAGTYEQYV. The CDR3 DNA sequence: TGTGCCAGCAGCTTGGCCGGGACCTACGAGCAGTACGTC.

The DNA of the CDR3 is TGTGCCAGTAGTATCGGCGGACTTAGCAATCAGCCCCAGCATTTT. It is translated as CASSIGGLSNQPQHF. V is TRBV19 and J is TRBJ1-5; D gene uncertain. The germline CDR1 and CDR2 sequences are LNHDA and SQIVND (reference sequence). V gave up 3 bases and J gave up 0 bases, with 9 bases separating them. This CDR3 comprises 15 residues.

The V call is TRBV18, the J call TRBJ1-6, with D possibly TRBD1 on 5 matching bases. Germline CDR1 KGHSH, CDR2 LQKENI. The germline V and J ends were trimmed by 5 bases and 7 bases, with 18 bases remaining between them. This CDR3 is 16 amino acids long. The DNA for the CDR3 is TGTGCCAGCTCAGATTCCGGCAGGGTCGGGAATTCACCCCTCCACTTT. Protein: CASSDSGRVGNSPLHF.

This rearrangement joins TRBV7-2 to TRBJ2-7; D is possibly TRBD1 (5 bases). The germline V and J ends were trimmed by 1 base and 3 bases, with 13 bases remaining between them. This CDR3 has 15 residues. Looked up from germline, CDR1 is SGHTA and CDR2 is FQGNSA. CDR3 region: CASSLGVGPNYEQYF. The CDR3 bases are TGTGCCAGCAGCTTAGGTGTGGGGCCAAACTACGAGCAGTACTTC.

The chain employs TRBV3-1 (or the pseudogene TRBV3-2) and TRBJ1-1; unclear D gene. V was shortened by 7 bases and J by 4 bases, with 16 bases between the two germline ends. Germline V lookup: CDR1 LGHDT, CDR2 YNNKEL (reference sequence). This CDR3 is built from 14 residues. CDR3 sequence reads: CASMRAGVGTEAFF. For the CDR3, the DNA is TGTGCCAGCATGCGGGCGGGCGTCGGCACTGAAGCTTTCTTT.